One TCR beta chain is described in this entry. Antigen specificity is unknown. The data originate from a study of shared clonotypes between healthy human individuals. Points from the study as a whole: Shared clonotypes across all four donors exceeded non-shared ones in generation probability.

This CDR3 is 15 amino acids long. The ends were cut back, 6 bases at V and 6 bases at J, with 17 bases in the middle. Germline-derived CDR1 and CDR2 are MNHEY and SVGAGI. Terminally differentiated effector memory CD45RA+ cells were left out of the naive CD8 fraction, which was CD45RO-negative and positively selected for CCR7. Replicate PCRs for sorted subsets used approximately 220 ng DNA; this equaled tens of thousands of T cell genomes. Profiling relied on immunoSEQ multiplex PCR, and the TCRdb table lists in-frame clones only, not all of them. The top ten clones hold 24% of a sample with around 700,000 clones, approximately 90% of them seen once.

The V and J genes are TRBV6-5 and TRBJ2-2; D gene uncertain. Sequenced sample: naive CD8+ T cells sorted from blood. This TCR was sampled from a man aged 25-45 years in good health. CDR3 amino acids: CASSPGLEFSGELFF. CDR3 DNA sequence: TGTGCCAGCAGCCCTGGGTTGGAGTTCTCCGGGGAGCTGTTTTTT.